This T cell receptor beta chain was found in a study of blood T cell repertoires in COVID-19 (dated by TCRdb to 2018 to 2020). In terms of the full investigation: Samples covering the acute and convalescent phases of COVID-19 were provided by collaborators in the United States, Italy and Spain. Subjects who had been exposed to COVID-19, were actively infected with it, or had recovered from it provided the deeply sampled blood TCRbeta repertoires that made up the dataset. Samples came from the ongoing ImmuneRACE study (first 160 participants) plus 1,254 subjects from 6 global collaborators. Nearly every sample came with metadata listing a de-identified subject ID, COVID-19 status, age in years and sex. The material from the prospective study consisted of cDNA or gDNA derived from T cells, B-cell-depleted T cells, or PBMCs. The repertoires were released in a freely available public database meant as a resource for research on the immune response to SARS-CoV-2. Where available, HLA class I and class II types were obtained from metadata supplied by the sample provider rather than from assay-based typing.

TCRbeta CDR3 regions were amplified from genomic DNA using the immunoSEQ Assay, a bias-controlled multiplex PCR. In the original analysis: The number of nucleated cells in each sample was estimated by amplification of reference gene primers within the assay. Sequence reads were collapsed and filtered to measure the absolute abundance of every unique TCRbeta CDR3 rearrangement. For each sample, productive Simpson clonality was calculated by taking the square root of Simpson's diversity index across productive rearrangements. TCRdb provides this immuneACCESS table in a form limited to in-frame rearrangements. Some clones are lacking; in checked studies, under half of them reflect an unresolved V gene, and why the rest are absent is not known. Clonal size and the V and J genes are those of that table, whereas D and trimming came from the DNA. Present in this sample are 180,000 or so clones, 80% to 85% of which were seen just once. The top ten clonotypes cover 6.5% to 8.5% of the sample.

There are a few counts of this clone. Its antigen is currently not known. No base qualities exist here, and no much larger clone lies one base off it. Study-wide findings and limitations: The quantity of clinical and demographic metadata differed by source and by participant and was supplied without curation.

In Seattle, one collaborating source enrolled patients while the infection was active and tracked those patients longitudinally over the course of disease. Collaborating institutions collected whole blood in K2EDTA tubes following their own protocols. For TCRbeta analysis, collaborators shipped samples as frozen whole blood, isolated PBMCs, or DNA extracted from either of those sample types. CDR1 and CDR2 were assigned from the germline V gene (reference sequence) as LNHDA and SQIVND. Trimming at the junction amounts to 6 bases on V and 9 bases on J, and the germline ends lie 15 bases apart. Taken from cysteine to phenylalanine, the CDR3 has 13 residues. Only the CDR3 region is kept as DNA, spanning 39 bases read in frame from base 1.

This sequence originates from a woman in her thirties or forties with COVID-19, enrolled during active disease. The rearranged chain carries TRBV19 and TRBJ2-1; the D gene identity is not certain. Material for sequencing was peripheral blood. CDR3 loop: CASSPNPMIEQFF. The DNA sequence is TGTGCCAGTAGCCCAAACCCTATGATTGAGCAGTTCTTC.